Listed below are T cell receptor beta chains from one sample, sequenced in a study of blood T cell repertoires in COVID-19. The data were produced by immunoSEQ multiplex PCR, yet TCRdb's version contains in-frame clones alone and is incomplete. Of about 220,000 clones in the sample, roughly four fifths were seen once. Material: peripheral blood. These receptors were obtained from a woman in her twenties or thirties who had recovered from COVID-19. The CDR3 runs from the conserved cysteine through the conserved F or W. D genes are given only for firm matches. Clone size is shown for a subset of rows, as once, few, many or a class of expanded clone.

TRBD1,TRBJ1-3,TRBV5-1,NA,TGCGCCAGCAGTCACGGGGCCTTACAGGGGCGAGGTGGAAACACCATATATTTT,CASSHGALQGRGGNTIYF
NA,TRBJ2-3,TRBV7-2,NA,TGTGCCAGCAGCTTAGCCGAACACGGGGATACGCAGTATTTT,CASSLAEHGDTQYF
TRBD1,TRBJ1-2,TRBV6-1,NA,TGTGCCAGCAGTGAAAGGGACAGGGAAGGCTACACCTTC,CASSERDREGYTF
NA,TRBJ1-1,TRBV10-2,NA,TGCGCCAGCGGTATCGACAAGAACACTGAAGCTTTCTTT,CASGIDKNTEAFF
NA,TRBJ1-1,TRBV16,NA,TGTGCCAGCAGCCTCGCGGGCTTTTTAACTGAAGCTTTCTTT,CASSLAGFLTEAFF
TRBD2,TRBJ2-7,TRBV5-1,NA,TGCGCCAGCAGCACGGGACTAGCGGACGAGCAGTACTTC,CASSTGLADEQYF
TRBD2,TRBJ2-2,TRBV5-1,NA,TGCGCCAGCAGAGCGGGAGGGCCTACTGTTACCGGGGAGCTGTTTTTT,CASRAGGPTVTGELFF
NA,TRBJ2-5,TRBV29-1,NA,TGCAGCATCCGGGACAGCGGGGAGACCCAGTACTTC,CSIRDSGETQYF
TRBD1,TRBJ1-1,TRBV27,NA,TGTGCCAGCAGTCCAAGGACAGGTTATTTCATGAACACTGAAGCTTTCTTT,CASSPRTGYFMNTEAFF
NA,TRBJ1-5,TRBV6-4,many,TGTGCCAGCAGTGACATGCTGGGCCAGCCCCAGCATTTT,CASSDMLGQPQHF
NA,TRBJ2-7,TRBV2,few,TGTGCCAGCAGCCCAGGACAGAGCTACGAGCAGTACTTC,CASSPGQSYEQYF
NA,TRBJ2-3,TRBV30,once,TGTGCCTGGAGTCGGTCAGATACGCAGTATTTT,CAWSRSDTQYF
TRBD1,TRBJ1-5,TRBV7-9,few,TGTGCCAGCAGTTTCACAGGGGGCAATCAGCCCCAGCATTTT,CASSFTGGNQPQHF
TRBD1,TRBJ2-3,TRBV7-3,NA,TGTGCCAGCAGCTTTAGACAGGGGACCGGGGATACGCAGTATTTT,CASSFRQGTGDTQYF
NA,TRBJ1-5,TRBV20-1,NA,TGCAGTGCTAGCGTGCCCTATACGCATTTT,CSASVPYTHF
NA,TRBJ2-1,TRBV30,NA,TGTGCCTGGAGTGTAAATCCTGGGGCTTATGAGCAGTTCTTC,CAWSVNPGAYEQFF
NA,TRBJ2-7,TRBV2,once,TGTGCCAGCAGTGAAGCGGGACAAGGCTACGAGCAGTACTTC,CASSEAGQGYEQYF
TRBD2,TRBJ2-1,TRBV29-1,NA,TGCAGCGTTCAGGCACTAGCGGTTTACAATGAGCAGTTCTTC,CSVQALAVYNEQFF
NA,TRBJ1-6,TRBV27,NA,TGTGCCAGCCGTCCAGGGTCGGGCAATTCACCCCTCCACTTT,CASRPGSGNSPLHF
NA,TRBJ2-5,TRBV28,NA,TGTGCCAGCAGTTTAGCGGGAACTTCAAGAGGGACCCAGTACTTC,CASSLAGTSRGTQYF
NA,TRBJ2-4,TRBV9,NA,TGTGCCAGCAGCGTGGAGGGATCGTCCAAAAACATTCAGTACTTC,CASSVEGSSKNIQYF
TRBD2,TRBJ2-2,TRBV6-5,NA,TGTGCCAGCCGGACTAGCGGAGGCACCGGGGAGCTGTTTTTT,CASRTSGGTGELFF
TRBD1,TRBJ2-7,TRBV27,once,TGTGCCAGCAGTCCAGGACCCGGGACAGGGGTCTACGAGCAGTACTTC,CASSPGPGTGVYEQYF
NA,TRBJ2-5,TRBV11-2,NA,TGTGCCAGCAGCCCCCTAGTGGGTGAGACCCAGTACTTC,CASSPLVGETQYF
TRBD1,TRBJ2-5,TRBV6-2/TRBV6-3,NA,TGTGCCAGCAGCTCCGACAGGGGGAGGGAGACCCAGTACTTC,CASSSDRGRETQYF
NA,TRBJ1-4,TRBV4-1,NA,TGCGCCAGCAGCCCGAGCCCGGGGATGGATGAAAAACTGTTTTTT,CASSPSPGMDEKLFF
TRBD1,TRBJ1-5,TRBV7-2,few,TGTGCCAGCAGCTTGACAGGGATTCAGCCCCAGCATTTT,CASSLTGIQPQHF
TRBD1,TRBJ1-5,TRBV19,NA,TGTGCCAGTAGTGGACAGGGGACAAATCAGCCCCAGCATTTT,CASSGQGTNQPQHF
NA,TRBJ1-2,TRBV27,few,TGTGCCAGCAGTCTTGACAGTAGGGTGGATGGCTACACCTTC,CASSLDSRVDGYTF